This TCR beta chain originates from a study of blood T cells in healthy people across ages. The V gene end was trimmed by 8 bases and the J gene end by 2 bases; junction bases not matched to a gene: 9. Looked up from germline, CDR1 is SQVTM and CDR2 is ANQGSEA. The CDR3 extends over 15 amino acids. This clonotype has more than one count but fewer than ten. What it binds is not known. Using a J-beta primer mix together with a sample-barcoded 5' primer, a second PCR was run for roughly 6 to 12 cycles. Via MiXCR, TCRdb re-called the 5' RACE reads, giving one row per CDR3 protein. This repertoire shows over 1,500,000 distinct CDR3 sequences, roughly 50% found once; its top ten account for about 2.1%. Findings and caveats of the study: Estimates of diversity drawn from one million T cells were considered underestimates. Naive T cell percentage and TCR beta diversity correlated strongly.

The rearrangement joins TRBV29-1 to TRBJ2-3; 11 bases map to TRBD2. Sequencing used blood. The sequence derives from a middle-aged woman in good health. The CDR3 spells CSSRRSGGATDTQYF. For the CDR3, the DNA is TGCAGCAGTCGACGTAGCGGGGGGGCCACAGATACGCAGTATTTT.